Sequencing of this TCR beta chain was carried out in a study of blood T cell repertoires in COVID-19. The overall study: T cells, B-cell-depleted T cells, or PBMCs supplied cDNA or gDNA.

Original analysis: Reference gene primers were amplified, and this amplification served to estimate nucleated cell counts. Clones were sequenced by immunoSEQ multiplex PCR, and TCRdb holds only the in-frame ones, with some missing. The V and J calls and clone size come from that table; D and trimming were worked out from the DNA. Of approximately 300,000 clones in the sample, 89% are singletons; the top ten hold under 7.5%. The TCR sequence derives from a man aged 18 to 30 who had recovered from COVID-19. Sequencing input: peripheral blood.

In DNA, the CDR3 is TGTGCCAGCAGTCTCTTGGGGGGACAGGGGTACGAGCAGTACTTC. It translates to CASSLLGGQGYEQYF. The chain recombines TRBV27 with TRBJ2-7; 10 positions match TRBD1. This CDR3 is built from 15 residues. The trim removed 5 bases at V and 4 bases at J, leaving 8 bases unmatched. Germline CDR1 is MNHEY and CDR2 is SMNVEV (reference sequence).